This TCR beta chain was recovered during a study of control samples from healthy donors and cancer patients. Germline-derived CDR1 and CDR2 are ENHRY and SYGVKD. This CDR3 is 14 amino acids long. V gave up 11 bases and J gave up 0 bases; unmatched junction bases: 6. Clones were read by immunoSEQ multiplex PCR, and TCRdb kept only the in-frame ones, dropping some. This table holds about 180,000 clones, more than 90% found once. The chain has TRBV10-3 and TRBJ2-3; 9 positions agree with TRBD1. The sequence was collected from a woman aged 40-49 years in good health. Specimen: blood. This CDR3 reads CASSGTGSTDTQYF. The DNA of the CDR3 is TGTGCCTCCTCCGGGACAGGGAGCACAGATACGCAGTATTTT.